This T cell receptor (beta chain) was sequenced for a study of shared clonotypes between healthy human individuals. Findings and limits, study-wide: Memory subsets had estimated richness that was generally smaller than that of naive subsets.

Germline V CDR1 and CDR2: MDHEN, SYDVKM. This CDR3 contains 16 residues. The germline V and J ends were trimmed by 3 bases and 4 bases, with 15 bases remaining between them. About this clone itself: Its matching antigen is unknown.

Authors' data handling: There were no quality scores in the junction-only immunoSEQ sequences, so filtering differed. TCRdb's copy holds only in-frame clones and misses some; the assay was immunoSEQ multiplex PCR. That table is the source of V, J and clone size, and D and trimming were worked out from the DNA. The table records roughly 2.6 million clones, around 94% of them present only once. The gene calls are TRBV28 and TRBJ2-2; D might be TRBD2 (6 bases). This clonotype was sampled from a man between 18 and 29 years old in good health. The specimen sequenced was naive CD4+ T cells sorted from blood. Described subset: CD45RA+ positively selected. CDR3 nucleotides: TGTGCCAGCAGTTTTCAAGCGGGCCGAACCACCGGGGAGCTGTTTTTT. It translates to CASSFQAGRTTGELFF.